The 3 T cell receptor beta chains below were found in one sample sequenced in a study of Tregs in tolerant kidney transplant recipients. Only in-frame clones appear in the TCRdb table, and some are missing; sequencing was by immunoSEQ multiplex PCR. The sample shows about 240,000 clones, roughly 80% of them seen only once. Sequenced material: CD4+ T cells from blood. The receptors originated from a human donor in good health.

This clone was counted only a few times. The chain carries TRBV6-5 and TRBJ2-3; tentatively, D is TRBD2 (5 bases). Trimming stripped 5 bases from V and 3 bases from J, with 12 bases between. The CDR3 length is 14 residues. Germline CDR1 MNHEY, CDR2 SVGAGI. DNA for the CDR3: TGTGCCAGCAGTGTAGCGAGGAGGACAGATACGCAGTATTTT. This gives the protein CASSVARRTDTQYF.

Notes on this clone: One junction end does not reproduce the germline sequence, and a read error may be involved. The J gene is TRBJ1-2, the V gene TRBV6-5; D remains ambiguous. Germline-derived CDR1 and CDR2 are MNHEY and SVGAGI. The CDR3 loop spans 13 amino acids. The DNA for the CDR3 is TGTGCCAGCAGTTACGAGGGCTTGGATGGCTGCACCTTC. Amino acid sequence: CASSYEGLDGCTF.

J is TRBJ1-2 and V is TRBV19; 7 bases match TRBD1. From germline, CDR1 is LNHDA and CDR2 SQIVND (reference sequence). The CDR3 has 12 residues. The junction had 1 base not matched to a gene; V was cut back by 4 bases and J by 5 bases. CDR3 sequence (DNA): TGTGCCAGTAGTACCAGGGGGTATGGCTACACCTTC. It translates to CASSTRGYGYTF. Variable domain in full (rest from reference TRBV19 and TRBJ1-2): DGGITQSPKYLFRKEGQNVTLSCEQNLNHDAMYWYRQDPGQGLRLIYYSQIVNDFQKGDIAEGYSVSREKKESFPLTVTSAQKNPTAFYLCASSTRGYGYTFGSGTRLTVV.